This T cell receptor (beta chain) stems from a study of cytomegalovirus exposure and HLA in healthy donors (dated by TCRdb to 2016 to 2017). Looking at the study overall: In an earlier analysis of around 540 of the donors, less than 350 Gb of sequence data and approximately 100 million unique TCR beta sequences from 150 million to 200 million T cells were reported. Rather than drawing on any new phenotypic data, the later analysis identified candidate immune exposures from TCR beta sequences and the way those sequences occurred across donors. All discovery cohort repertoires had been generated using a single sequencing platform. Besides the first cohort of around 670 subjects, a separate validation cohort made up of around 120 different subjects was used. Typing coverage differed by locus: A, B, C, DRB1 and DQB1 were typed in roughly 620-640 donors, DQA1 in 500 to 550, DPA1 in some 610, and DPB1 in approximately 450. An earlier analysis of 587 of the donors applied high-throughput TCR beta sequencing to assess whether each TCR beta V gene segment acted as functional or pseudogenic. Across about 380 genotyped donors of the cohort, an average of 235,054 unique TCR beta nucleotide sequences per donor were sequenced, and around 19% of those sequences were non-productive. The T cell repertoires of 666 subjects were profiled by immunosequencing and related to cytomegalovirus serostatus. Both class I and class II loci were covered by HLA typing, at four-digit resolution. About five DR-DQ haplotypes were treated as single units for association and clustering because of strong linkage in the cohort. A later analysis re-analyzed previously published TCR beta repertoires from 666 donors and added high-resolution HLA genotyping to study TCR occurrence patterns. The genetic ancestry cluster associated with self-reported Caucasian donors included 70% to 85% of the roughly 400 genotyped donors. The study aimed to test whether signatures of past pathogen exposure could be identified by cataloging public T cell receptors. The study combined high-throughput TCR immunosequencing, statistical association of individual TCRs with disease status, and machine learning to predict cytomegalovirus infection status. Alongside the repertoire data, information on donor age, sex, ethnicity and CMV serostatus was compiled. A later genetic analysis took genome-wide SNP genotypes for 398 of the 666 donors and used that subset as a discovery cohort. An early release covering 550 to 700 HLA-typed donors comprised about 310 gigabases of sequencing data and approximately 80 million unique TCR sequences.

The cohort was made up of 500 to 850 healthy bone marrow donors. At the time of sampling, all cohort members were nominally healthy, though unrecorded immune exposures were likely present. The donor tested CMV seropositive, placing the donor among the roughly 300 seropositive members of the cohort. A peripheral blood sample was provided by each donor, and peripheral blood mononuclear cells were used for TCR beta sequencing. The Qiagen DNeasy Blood Extraction Kit was used to extract genomic DNA from the blood cell samples. Library preparation used the immunoSEQ multiplex PCR assay. The multiplex PCR relied on a mix of 60 forward primers for TCR Vbeta segments and 13 reverse primers for TCR Jbeta segments. A multiplex PCR assay on genomic DNA amplified the CDR3 region of rearranged TCR beta genes. The Illumina HiSeq System was used to sequence the amplified TCR beta libraries as 87-base-pair reads. On the study's bioinformatics: A later analysis counted 65 million to 90 million unique TCR beta chains across the 650 to 800 repertoires, and 9.5 million to 11 million of these chains were shared by at least two donors. Raw reads were error-corrected and collapsed into unique sequences with a nearest-neighbor algorithm that merged closely related sequences to remove PCR and sequencing errors. CDR3 sequences were aligned to IMGT reference sequences to assign V, D and J gene segments. Each retained sequence needed at least a six-nucleotide match to both a V gene segment and a J gene segment. Rearrangements were classified as productive when the CDR3 lacked stop codons and remained in frame with V and J, and all other rearrangements were classified as non-productive. CDR3 was defined according to IMGT convention as the region running from the second conserved V-encoded cysteine to the conserved J-encoded phenylalanine. In an earlier analysis of 587 of the donors, sequences lacking an unambiguous match to a single V gene segment were excluded. An earlier analysis of a few hundred of the donors called V segments functional above 56.7% productive rearrangements and segregating when the between-donor standard deviation exceeded 5%. A statistical classification framework was built for diagnosing cytomegalovirus status from the catalog of TCR beta chain sequences. A later analysis assigned V and J genes by comparing TCR nucleotide sequences with IMGT/GENE-DB human TR gene sequences. In a later analysis, CDR3 sequences and most-parsimonious VDJ recombination scenarios were assigned using the TCRdist pipeline. In a later analysis, each TCR beta chain was defined by its CDR3 amino acid sequence together with its V-gene family, and reads without a unique V-gene family were excluded. As a way to deal with suspected cross-contamination and a sequencing artifact, a later analysis dropped approximately 590 nucleotide sequences that were highly shared and had low generation probability. A later analysis calculated a clonal expansion index for each public chain from normalized within-repertoire ranks of inferred template counts. Generation probabilities in a later analysis came from a VDJ recombination model fitted to out-of-frame rearrangements, and those results were checked against IGoR. Hypergeometric tests were used in a later analysis to score TCR-TCR, TCR-HLA and TCR-CMV co-occurrence, with a repertoire-size bias correction applied to the TCR pairs. In a later analysis, false discovery rates were estimated by permuting HLA or CMV assignments 20 times. A later analysis grouped co-occurring TCRs with DBSCAN, adding TCRdist sequence similarity when clustering within HLA-allele-positive subsets. Repertoires with fewer than 30,000 or more than 120,000 public chains were left out of co-occurrence clustering, as were five repertoires with anomalous nucleotide sharing. Drawn from immuneACCESS, this table holds only the in-frame rearrangements with V and J called that TCRdb kept. Clones are partly lost; checked studies trace under half to an unresolved V gene and leave the rest unexplained. V and J calls and clone size come straight from that table; D and trimming were deduced from the DNA. Within this sample are about 110,000 clones, with more than 75% of them counted one time only. Jointly, the top ten make up around 5.8% of the sample.

In its sample, this clone was seen a few times. Its recognized antigen is unknown. Base-call qualities are not available, and no considerably larger clone is one nucleotide away. The CDR3 holds 13 amino acids from the cysteine to the phenylalanine. The only DNA kept is the CDR3, 39 bases in frame from the first base. A distance of 5 bases separates the germline ends of V and J, which lose 2 bases and 1 base respectively. CDR1 and CDR2 are read off the germline V gene as SGHTA and FQGNSA. Beyond this particular receptor, the publication reports: In a later analysis, HLA-associated TCR beta chains were found to be more clonally expanded and to have lower generation probabilities than equally common non-associated chains. Linkage disequilibrium might explain the correlated functional status among segregating V segments, but an unknown experimental factor could not be ruled out. For the cohort, immune exposure information was limited to CMV serostatus. When HLA alleles, especially DR and DQ, strongly co-occurred, TCR associations were difficult to assign to individual alleles. A cluster of highly shared sequence variants was judged likely to be a technical artifact of the sequencing pipeline. In a later analysis, TCR association rates were found to vary across HLA loci, with the most associated TCRs seen for DRB1 alleles and the fewest for HLA-C alleles. In a later genetic analysis, fewer N-insertions in productive TCRs were reported among donors in an Asian-associated ancestry cluster than the roughly 700-donor mean. In a later analysis, most CMV-associated TCR beta chains were found to appear HLA-restricted, with HLA associations seemingly driven largely by CMV exposure. In a later analysis, 16,951 TCR beta sequences were associated with specific HLA alleles at a false discovery rate of 0.05. In an earlier analysis of approximately 590 of the donors, most TCR beta V segments appeared in productive rearrangements about 87% or about 30% of the time, broadly matching IMGT annotations. In vitro tests confirmed that a few of the cytomegalovirus-associated TCR beta chains recognize cytomegalovirus antigens. The classifier was reported to diagnose cytomegalovirus status with high specificity and sensitivity in both the original and validation cohorts. This cohort had only TCR beta chains sequenced, and the lack of alpha or paired-chain data limited which features could be detected. It was suggested by the authors that the approach could potentially be generalized to other disease states and immunological phenotypes. Sequencing depth was assumed to be roughly uniform across donors in the presence/absence analyses, though that assumption may not hold. Because HLA typing was missing for some donors at each locus, association tests included only the typed subset. A further reported finding was that TCR beta sequences accurately predicted the HLA-A and HLA-B alleles for most subjects in the first cohort. Some IMGT-functional V segments, including TRBV6-2 and TRBV6-3, could not be told apart with the 87-base-pair reads, so those segments were excluded. While some public TCRs were present in many individuals, most TCR sequences turned up only very rarely across donors. In a later analysis, several top co-occurrence clusters were reported to appear linked to parvovirus B19, influenza, CMV and Epstein-Barr virus. A total of fewer than 200 TCR beta chains were listed by the study as associated with cytomegalovirus. About 17 rarely observed V segments, including chromosome 9 orphons, were excluded from the earlier analysis of almost 600 of the donors because counts were too low. An association between a missense DCLRE1C variant and V-gene and J-gene trimming of TCR beta chains was found in a later genetic analysis and replicated in an independent cohort.

This clonotype was obtained from a woman in her forties or fifties in good health and CMV-seropositive. The material sequenced was PBMCs. The chain is made from TRBV7-2 and TRBJ1-1, with the D gene call left open. The CDR3 loop reads CASSLPGNTEAFF. The DNA sequence is given as TGTGCCAGCAGCTTACCGGGGAACACTGAAGCTTTCTTT.